This T cell receptor beta chain was documented in a study of read filtering for tumor transcriptome and immune sequencing. Overall study: By R-ISS, stages I, II and III held about 8, 15 and 7 patients. Per sample, TCR-region reads ranged about 4 to 10.27 million by IR-seq, roughly 85 to 1,400 by RNA-seq.

The CDR3 is made up of 15 amino acids. Looked up from germline, CDR1 is SNHLY and CDR2 is FYNNEI. With respect to this clonotype: An end of the junction differs from the germline gene, which may be a read error.

Molecular barcoded adaptors covering alpha/delta and beta/gamma chains were used on approximately 440 ng RNA. Via MiXCR, TCRdb re-called the reads, giving one row per CDR3 protein. The sample lists approximately 150,000 distinct CDR3 sequences, roughly 13% occurring once. This sequence was found in a donor aged 40 or older with multiple myeloma. The specimen sequenced was a population of CD138-negative cells sorted from bone marrow. This sequence joins TRBV2 and TRBJ2-1, with unresolved D. The CDR3 DNA is TGTGCCAGCAATGAAGTTATTGGACCTAACAATGAGCAGTTCTTC. Its translation is CASNEVIGPNNEQFF. The variable domain in full, with the rest retrieved from reference TRBV2 and TRBJ2-1, is EPEVTQTPSHQVTQMGQEVILRCVPISNHLYFYWYRQILGQKVEFLVSFYNNEISEKSEIFDDQFSVERPDGSNFTLKIRSTKLEDSAMYFCASNEVIGPNNEQFFGPGTRLTVL.